The 17 T cell receptor beta chains below were found in one sample sequenced in a study of blood T cell repertoires in COVID-19. Measured with immunoSEQ multiplex PCR; TCRdb has only the in-frame clones, and not every one. The table shows 95,000 to 150,000 clones, with 80% to 90% occurring only once. The sample taken for sequencing was peripheral blood. Receptors originate from a man in his sixties or seventies with active or convalescent COVID-19.

The V call is TRBV10-2, the J call TRBJ1-5; D unresolved. Trimming took 3 bases from V and 0 from J, leaving 3 bases between them. The CDR3 has 13 residues. Germline CDR1 is WSHSY and CDR2 is SAAADI. The CDR3 region has the DNA TGCGCCAGCAGTGACAATAGCAATCAGCCCCAGCATTTT. This encodes CASSDNSNQPQHF.

The chain uses TRBV6-5 and TRBJ2-5, with D perhaps TRBD2 (5 bases). This CDR3 has 11 amino acids. V lost 6 bases and J 5 bases, leaving 7 bases between the germline ends. CDR1 is MNHEY, CDR2 SVGAGI, per germline. The DNA of the CDR3 is TGTGCCAGCAGAACGGGGGAGACCCAGTACTTC. Residues: CASRTGETQYF.

The chain couples TRBV27 to TRBJ1-4, with D unresolved. Germline CDR1 reads MNHEY; CDR2 reads SMNVEV (reference sequence). Trimming shortened V by 5 bases and J by 7 bases, and 14 bases separated the two germline ends. This CDR3 has 14 residues. As DNA, the CDR3 is TGTGCCAGCAGTAGTTACGGGGATGGTGAAAAACTGTTTTTT. It yields the protein CASSSYGDGEKLFF.

The CDR3 coding sequence is TGTGCCAGCAGTTCCTCTTCGGATGAGCAGTTCTTC. It encodes CASSSSSDEQFF. This rearrangement joins TRBV6-5 to TRBJ2-1; D call uncertain. The V end was cut by 4 bases, the J end by 8 bases, with 9 bases between. CDR1 MNHEY and CDR2 SVGAGI come from the germline V gene. The CDR3 length is 12 residues.

The J gene is TRBJ2-7, the V gene TRBV5-6, with D possibly matching TRBD1 (6 bases). The CDR3 has 14 amino acids. Trimming cost V 3 bases and J 4 bases, with 14 bases left between them. Per germline, CDR1 SGHDT and CDR2 YYEEEE. This CDR3 is CASSYWDNSYEQYF. CDR3 coding DNA: TGTGCCAGCAGCTATTGGGACAATAGTTACGAGCAGTACTTC.

J is TRBJ2-5 and V is TRBV6-5; 12 bases are a match to TRBD2. The ends lost 2 bases at V and 14 bases at J; junction bases unmatched: 6. The CDR3 has 13 residues. Germline CDR1 is MNHEY and CDR2 is SVGAGI. Here the CDR3 reads CASSYGLAGPNYF. CDR3 bases: TGTGCCAGCAGTTACGGACTAGCGGGGCCTAATTACTTC.

This sequence joins TRBV19 and TRBJ2-2, with D tentatively TRBD1 (7 bases). Looked up from germline, CDR1 is LNHDA and CDR2 is SQIVND (reference sequence). CDR3 length: 14 residues. Trimming shortened V by 10 bases and J by 4 bases, and 16 bases separated the two germline ends. CDR3 coding DNA: TGTGCCAAAATAGGCAGGGGGGCCACCGGGGAGCTGTTTTTT. Encoded protein: CAKIGRGATGELFF. Supplemented by reference TRBV19 and TRBJ2-2, the full variable domain reads DGGITQSPKYLFRKEGQNVTLSCEQNLNHDAMYWYRQDPGQGLRLIYYSQIVNDFQKGDIAEGYSVSREKKESFPLTVTSAQKNPTAFYLCAKIGRGATGELFFGEGSRLTVL.

This chain uses TRBV24-1 with TRBJ1-1, with TRBD1 matching over 8 bases. The CDR3 consists of 12 residues. From germline, CDR1 is KGHDR and CDR2 SFDVKD. With V trimmed by 7 bases and J by 6 bases, 3 bases remained unmatched. CDR3 coding DNA: TGTGCCACCAGCCCAGGGGGCGCTGAAGCTTTCTTT. Its protein product is CATSPGGAEAFF.

The rearrangement links TRBV15 to TRBJ2-1; 10 bases agree with TRBD2. CDR3 length: 17 residues. The V and J ends lost 0 bases and 7 bases, in that order; junction bases with no gene match: 9. Looked up from germline, CDR1 is LNHNV and CDR2 is YYDKDF (reference sequence). CDR3 protein: CATSRDVPSGSRNEQFF. The CDR3 DNA reads as TGTGCCACCAGCAGAGATGTGCCTAGCGGGAGTCGAAATGAGCAGTTCTTC.

The chain uses TRBV2 and TRBJ1-6, with 7 bases lining up with TRBD1. The CDR3 contains 14 residues. The V segment lost 5 bases and the J segment 7 bases; nucleotides outside the gene matches: 5. Germline V lookup: CDR1 SNHLY, CDR2 FYNNEI. CDR3 DNA: TGTGCCAGCAGTCCCGGGACAGAGAATTCACCCCTCCACTTT. Protein: CASSPGTENSPLHF. The full variable domain, rest sourced from reference TRBV2 and TRBJ1-6, is EPEVTQTPSHQVTQMGQEVILRCVPISNHLYFYWYRQILGQKVEFLVSFYNNEISEKSEIFDDQFSVERPDGSNFTLKIRSTKLEDSAMYFCASSPGTENSPLHFGNGTRLTVT.

This clone was counted once. The chain links TRBV19 to TRBJ1-4; maybe TRBD1 (6 bases). With 4 bases removed from V and 3 bases from J, the gap between germline ends came to 6 bases. The CDR3 totals 13 residues. CDR1 is LNHDA, CDR2 SQIVND, per germline (reference sequence). The CDR3 DNA is TGTGCCAGTAGTAGGACAGCTAATGAAAAACTGTTTTTT. The encoded protein is CASSRTANEKLFF.

The chain employs TRBV28 and TRBJ1-1; D perhaps matches TRBD1 (5 bases). In germline, CDR1 is MDHEN, CDR2 SYDVKM. There are 16 residues in the CDR3. V was pared by 3 bases and J by 3 bases, with 17 bases between. DNA for the CDR3: TGTGCCAGCAGTTTTGGGCTCCGGGGGTGGGACACTGAAGCTTTCTTT. It specifies CASSFGLRGWDTEAFF.

V and J are TRBV30 and TRBJ1-1, with 10 nucleotides matching TRBD1. The germline CDR1 and CDR2 sequences are GTSNPN and SVGIG (reference sequence). The CDR3 covers 14 residues. The J segment lost 0 bases and the V segment lost 5 bases, leaving 3 bases of the junction unmatched. The CDR3 loop is CAWRTGGMNTEAFF. Written as DNA, the CDR3 is TGTGCCTGGCGGACAGGGGGGATGAACACTGAAGCTTTCTTT.

The chain carries TRBV19 and TRBJ2-5; TRBD2 aligns across 10 bases. In germline, CDR1 is LNHDA, CDR2 SQIVND (reference sequence). The ends lost 3 bases at V and 2 bases at J; junction bases unmatched: 3. The CDR3 is 15 residues long. CDR3 sequence reads: CASSMVAGGQETQYF. DNA for the CDR3: TGTGCCAGTAGTATGGTAGCGGGAGGACAAGAGACCCAGTACTTC.

The rearrangement joins TRBV2 to TRBJ1-1; D gene unclear. The germline V gene encodes CDR1 SNHLY and CDR2 FYNNEI. V was clipped by 2 bases and J by 1 base, with 11 bases between them. CDR3 size: 15 residues. CDR3 protein: CASSETRVRNTEAFF. CDR3 DNA sequence: TGTGCCAGCAGTGAAACGAGGGTGCGGAACACTGAAGCTTTCTTT. Based on the CDR3 plus reference TRBV2 and TRBJ1-1, the full variable domain is EPEVTQTPSHQVTQMGQEVILRCVPISNHLYFYWYRQILGQKVEFLVSFYNNEISEKSEIFDDQFSVERPDGSNFTLKIRSTKLEDSAMYFCASSETRVRNTEAFFGQGTRLTVV.

In its sample, this clone was seen once. V gene TRBV19 combines with J gene TRBJ1-1; TRBD1 might be the D (5 bases). This CDR3 contains 18 residues. Germline assignment: CDR1 LNHDA and CDR2 SQIVND (reference sequence). V dropped 7 bases and J dropped 2 bases, with 26 bases sitting between them. CDR3 region: CASTPRDFNLAINTEAFF. The CDR3 nucleotides are TGTGCCAGTACACCTAGGGACTTCAACCTTGCGATAAACACTGAAGCTTTCTTT.

The chain uses TRBV6-6 and TRBJ2-7; D gene unclear. There are 13 residues in the CDR3. Germline values: CDR1 MNHNY, CDR2 SVGAGI (reference sequence). The ends were cut back, 8 bases at V and 1 base at J, with 12 bases in the middle. This CDR3 reads CASGPARSYEQYF. CDR3 sequence (DNA): TGTGCCAGCGGTCCAGCGAGATCCTACGAGCAGTACTTC.